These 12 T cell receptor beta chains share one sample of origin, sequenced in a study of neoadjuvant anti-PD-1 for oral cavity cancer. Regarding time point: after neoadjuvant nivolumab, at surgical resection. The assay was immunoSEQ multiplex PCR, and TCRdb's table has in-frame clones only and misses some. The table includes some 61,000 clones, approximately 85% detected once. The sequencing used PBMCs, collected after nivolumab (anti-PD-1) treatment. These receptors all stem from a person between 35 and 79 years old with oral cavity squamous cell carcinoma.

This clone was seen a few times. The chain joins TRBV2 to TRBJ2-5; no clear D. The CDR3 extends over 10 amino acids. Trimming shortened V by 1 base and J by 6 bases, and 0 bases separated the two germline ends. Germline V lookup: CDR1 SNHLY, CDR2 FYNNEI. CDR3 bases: TGTGCCAGCAGTGAAGAGACCCAGTACTTC. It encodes CASSEETQYF.

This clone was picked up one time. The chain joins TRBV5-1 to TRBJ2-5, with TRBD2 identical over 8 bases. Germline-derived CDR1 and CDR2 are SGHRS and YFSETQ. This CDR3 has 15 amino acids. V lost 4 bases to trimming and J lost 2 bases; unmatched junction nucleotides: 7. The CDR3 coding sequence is TGCGCCAGCAGCCTGTCGGGAGGGTGGCAAGAGACCCAGTACTTC. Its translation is CASSLSGGWQETQYF.

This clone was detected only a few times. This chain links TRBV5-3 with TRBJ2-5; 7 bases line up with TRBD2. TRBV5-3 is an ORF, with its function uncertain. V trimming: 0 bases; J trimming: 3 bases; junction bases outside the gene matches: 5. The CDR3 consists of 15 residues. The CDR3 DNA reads TGTGCCAGAAGCTTGGGAGCGGGGATTGAAGAGACCCAGTACTTC. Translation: CARSLGAGIEETQYF.

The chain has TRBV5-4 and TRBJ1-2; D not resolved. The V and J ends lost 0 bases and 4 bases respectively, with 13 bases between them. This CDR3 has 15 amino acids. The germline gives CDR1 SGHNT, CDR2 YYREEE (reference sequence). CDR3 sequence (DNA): TGTGCCAGCAGCTTGGAGGGCGTGGGTGTCTATGGCTACACCTTC. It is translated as CASSLEGVGVYGYTF.

CDR3 residues: CASSEAPGETDTQYF. The DNA of the CDR3 is TGTGCCAGCAGTGAAGCTCCAGGGGAAACAGATACGCAGTATTTT. This chain links TRBV2 with TRBJ2-3; a weak D match, TRBD1 (6 bases). The germline V gene has CDR1 SNHLY and CDR2 FYNNEI. V lost 0 bases and J lost 3, with 10 bases in between. The CDR3 contains 15 residues.

CDR3 sequence (DNA): TGCGCCAGCAGCCAAACAGGGGGCAGCACAGATACGCAGTATTTT. Translating gives CASSQTGGSTDTQYF. The V and J genes are TRBV5-1 and TRBJ2-3; 9 nucleotides line up with TRBD1. The CDR3 has 15 residues. Per the germline V gene, CDR1 is SGHRS and CDR2 is YFSETQ. The V gene end was trimmed by 4 bases and the J gene end by 0 bases; junction bases not matched to a gene: 3.

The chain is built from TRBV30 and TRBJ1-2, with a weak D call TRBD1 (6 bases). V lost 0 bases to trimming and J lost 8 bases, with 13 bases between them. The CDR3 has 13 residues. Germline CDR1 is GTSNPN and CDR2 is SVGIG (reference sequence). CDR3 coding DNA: TGTGCCTGGAGTGTTGGGCAGGGGCGAGGCTACACCTTC. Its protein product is CAWSVGQGRGYTF.

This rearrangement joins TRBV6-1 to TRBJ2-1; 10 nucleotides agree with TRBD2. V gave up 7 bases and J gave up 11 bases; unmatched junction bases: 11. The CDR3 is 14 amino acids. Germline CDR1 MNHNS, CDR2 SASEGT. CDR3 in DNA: TGTGCCAGCACTAGGACTAGCGGAGGGGGAAAGCAGTTCTTC. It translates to CASTRTSGGGKQFF.

The CDR3 spells CSGGAGSLDTQYF. In DNA, the CDR3 is TGCAGCGGCGGAGCGGGAAGTTTAGATACGCAGTATTTT. The chain couples TRBV29-1 to TRBJ2-3, with 7 positions matching TRBD2. This CDR3 spans 13 amino acids. With 7 bases clipped from V and 5 bases from J, the junction kept 9 bases outside the gene matches. Germline CDR1 SQVTM, CDR2 ANQGSEA.

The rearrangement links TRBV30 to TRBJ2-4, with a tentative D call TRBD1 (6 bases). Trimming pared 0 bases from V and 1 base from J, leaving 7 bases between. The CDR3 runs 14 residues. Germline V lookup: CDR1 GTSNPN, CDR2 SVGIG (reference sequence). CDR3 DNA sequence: TGTGCCTGGAGTGTAAGGGGGGCCAAAAACATTCAGTACTTC. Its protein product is CAWSVRGAKNIQYF.

CDR3 bases: TGTGCCATCAGTGATAGGGGAAACACCGGGGAGCTGTTTTTT. As protein: CAISDRGNTGELFF. The chain joins TRBV10-3 to TRBJ2-2; a weak D match, TRBD1 (5 bases). The CDR3 spans 14 residues. Trimming took 3 bases from V and 2 from J, leaving 7 bases between them. Germline V lookup: CDR1 ENHRY, CDR2 SYGVKD.

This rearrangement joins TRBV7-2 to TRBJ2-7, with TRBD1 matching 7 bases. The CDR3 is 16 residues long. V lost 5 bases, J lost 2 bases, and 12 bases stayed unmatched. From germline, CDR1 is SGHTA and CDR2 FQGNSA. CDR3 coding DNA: TGTGCCAGCAGCCCCGCCTTACAGGGGATTCCCTACGAGCAGTACTTC. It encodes CASSPALQGIPYEQYF.